These 25 T cell receptor beta chains came from one sample sequenced in a study of blood T cells in healthy people across ages. A second about 7 to 12 cycle PCR used barcoded and J-beta primers. MiXCR, run by TCRdb on the 5' RACE reads, gives a single entry per CDR3 protein. The table has approximately 810,000 distinct CDR3 sequences, about 37% seen once; the top ten hold over 10%. The sequenced sample consisted of blood. The source of these receptors is a man younger than 35 in good health.

This clonotype was seen only a few times. This chain connects TRBV5-1 to TRBJ1-5; D is perhaps TRBD1 (5 bases). Germline V gene data show CDR1 as SGHRS and CDR2 as YFSETQ. V was trimmed by 5 bases and J by 5 bases, leaving 14 bases between them. CDR3 length equals 14 residues. The chain's CDR3 is CASRPRGDDQPQHF. The CDR3, as DNA: TGCGCCAGCAGGCCAAGGGGAGACGATCAGCCCCAGCATTTT.

This chain links TRBV7-3 with TRBJ2-3; TRBD2 matches 7 bases. J lost 4 bases, V lost 2 bases, and 9 bases had no gene match. Germline values: CDR1 SGHTA, CDR2 FQGTGA. This CDR3 has 16 amino acids. Written as DNA, the CDR3 is TGTGCCAGCAGCTTACAAGCGGGGCCTATCTCAGATACGCAGTATTTT. This sequence encodes CASSLQAGPISDTQYF.

The V gene is TRBV24-1, the J gene TRBJ2-1, with TRBD1 matching over 10 bases. V trimming: 5 bases; J trimming: 9 bases; junction bases outside the gene matches: 6. CDR3 length: 14 amino acids. In germline, CDR1 is KGHDR, CDR2 SFDVKD. The CDR3 loop is CATSVKGTGAEQFF. The CDR3 DNA reads TGTGCCACCAGTGTTAAAGGGACAGGGGCTGAGCAGTTCTTC.

The chain combines TRBV4-2 with TRBJ1-5; D remains unclear. CDR1 is LGHNA and CDR2 is YNFKEQ in the germline V gene. V was pared by 0 bases and J by 0 bases, with 15 bases between. The CDR3 length is 18 residues. The CDR3 DNA reads TGTGCCAGCAGCCAAGATAGCCAGCAGAGATATAGCAATCAGCCCCAGCATTTT. It translates to CASSQDSQQRYSNQPQHF.

The chain has TRBV28 and TRBJ1-2; no definite D call. The CDR3 is made up of 14 amino acids. V shed 5 bases and J shed 4 bases, with 14 bases lying between them. Germline CDR1 is MDHEN and CDR2 is SYDVKM. The chain's CDR3 is CASSLYLVTYGYTF. The CDR3, as DNA: TGTGCCAGCAGTCTTTATCTCGTTACCTATGGCTACACCTTC.

The chain recombines TRBV27 with TRBJ1-5; tentatively, D is TRBD1 (5 bases). The germline V and J ends were trimmed by 2 bases and 4 bases, with 12 bases remaining between them. The germline gives CDR1 MNHEY, CDR2 SMNVEV (reference sequence). The CDR3 has 15 amino acids. CDR3 region: CASSLNKGRNQPQHF. The CDR3 coding sequence is TGTGCCAGCAGTTTAAACAAGGGGAGAAATCAGCCCCAGCATTTT.

This clonotype was observed a few times. This rearrangement joins TRBV4-3 to TRBJ1-1; 9 nucleotides match TRBD1. Per the germline V gene, CDR1 is LGHNA and CDR2 is YSLEER. The V gene end was trimmed by 3 bases and the J gene end by 5 bases; junction bases not matched to a gene: 7. The CDR3 extends over 15 amino acids. The CDR3 is CASSHYDRGRTEAFF. The DNA for the CDR3 is TGCGCCAGCAGCCACTACGACAGGGGGAGGACTGAAGCTTTCTTT.

This chain joins TRBV28 and TRBJ2-5, with 9 bases fitting TRBD1. The J call may be faulty, since TRBJ2-7 better matches the DNA end. CDR3 length equals 14 residues. Germline V gene data show CDR1 as MDHEN and CDR2 as SYDVKM. CDR3 amino acids: CASSFTGGWYEQYF. The CDR3 DNA reads as TGTGCCAGCAGTTTTACAGGGGGCTGGTACGAGCAGTACTTC.

This clonotype was seen only a few times. The chain couples TRBV19 to TRBJ1-6; tentatively, D is TRBD1 (6 bases). From germline, CDR1 is LNHDA and CDR2 SQIVND (reference sequence). The V gene lost 6 bases and the J gene lost 3 bases, with 12 bases spanning the gap. This CDR3 is 15 amino acids long. CDR3 sequence reads: CASRSNRVYNSPLHF. For the CDR3, the DNA is TGTGCCAGTAGATCAAACAGGGTCTATAATTCACCCCTCCACTTT.

V gene TRBV20-1 combines with J gene TRBJ2-7; maybe TRBD2 (6 bases). The CDR3 has 14 amino acids. The V end lost 6 bases, the J end lost 0 bases, and 15 bases lay between the germline ends. The germline V gene encodes CDR1 DFQATT and CDR2 SNEGSKA (reference sequence). The CDR3 protein is CSAPKEGDSYEQYF. The CDR3 nucleotides are TGCAGTGCCCCCAAGGAGGGAGACTCCTACGAGCAGTACTTC.

This clonotype has just a few counts. V usage is TRBV20-1 and J usage is TRBJ1-6; 7 positions agree with TRBD1. V was pared by 1 base and J by 7 bases, with 13 bases of the junction left unmatched. This CDR3 contains 17 residues. Germline V CDR1 and CDR2: DFQATT, SNEGSKA (reference sequence). The CDR3: CSARGAPQTGRNSPLHF. CDR3 in DNA: TGCAGTGCTAGAGGGGCCCCTCAGACAGGGAGAAATTCACCCCTCCACTTT.

Only a few counts were recorded for this clonotype. The chain is built from TRBV29-1 and TRBJ1-2, with D perhaps TRBD1 (5 bases). V lost 0 bases to trimming and J lost 8 bases, with 16 bases between them. The CDR3 loop spans 14 amino acids. CDR1 is SQVTM and CDR2 is ANQGSEA in the germline V gene. The CDR3 DNA reads TGCAGCGTTGAAGAGGGGCCACCCGGCCGGGGCTACACCTTC. This translates into CSVEEGPPGRGYTF.

The chain is built from TRBV20-1 and TRBJ1-1; TRBD1 agrees at 7 bases. Losses at the gene ends were 0 bases for V and 2 bases for J; bases not matched to a gene: 6. The CDR3 is 15 amino acids. The V gene's germline CDR1 is DFQATT and CDR2 SNEGSKA (reference sequence). CDR3 protein: CSARDEQGFNTEAFF. The CDR3 DNA reads as TGCAGTGCTAGAGACGAACAGGGGTTTAACACTGAAGCTTTCTTT.

The chain is built from TRBV4-1 and TRBJ2-5; D unresolved. The CDR3 spans 14 residues. V was pared by 1 base and J by 5 bases, with 11 bases between. Germline assignment: CDR1 MGHRA and CDR2 YSYEKL. The CDR3 DNA reads as TGCGCCAGCAGCCAAGGGACGGAGTGGGAGACCCAGTACTTC. Protein: CASSQGTEWETQYF.

CDR3 region: CSVLSGTFGTQFF. In DNA form, the CDR3 reads TGCAGTGTCCTTTCGGGTACCTTCGGGACCCAGTTCTTC. The chain has TRBV20-1 and TRBJ2-5; tentatively, D is TRBD1 or TRBD2 (5 bases each). The end of the DNA is better explained by TRBJ2-1, so the J call may be wrong. Germline lookup yields CDR1 DFQATT and CDR2 SNEGSKA (reference sequence). The CDR3 has 13 residues.

V and J are TRBV20-1 and TRBJ1-4; TRBD1 agrees at 7 bases. The germline CDR1 and CDR2 sequences are DFQATT and SNEGSKA (reference sequence). J was trimmed by 6 bases and V by 3 bases; bases with no gene match: 7. The CDR3 is 14 residues long. The CDR3 nucleotides read TGCAGTGCTAGTACAGGGGAGTCGGATGAAAAACTGTTTTTT. Encoded protein: CSASTGESDEKLFF.

The V gene is TRBV20-1, the J gene TRBJ2-3; tentative D call: TRBD1 (5 bases). V was clipped by 6 bases and J by 2 bases, with 15 bases between them. Germline V CDR1 and CDR2: DFQATT, SNEGSKA (reference sequence). The CDR3 totals 14 residues. Here the CDR3 DNA reads TGCAGTGCGTATGACAGTGGTCCCACAGATACGCAGTATTTT. This encodes CSAYDSGPTDTQYF.

The sample holds many counts of this clonotype. The genes are TRBV7-2 and TRBJ2-4; D possibly corresponds to TRBD1 (5 bases). Germline CDR1 SGHTA, CDR2 FQGNSA. V dropped 1 base and J dropped 3 bases, with 7 bases sitting between them. This CDR3 comprises 14 residues. This chain's CDR3 is CASSLVDSKNIQYF. The CDR3 DNA is TGTGCCAGCAGCTTAGTCGACAGCAAAAACATTCAGTACTTC.

The V gene is TRBV20-1, the J gene TRBJ1-5, with TRBD1 matching over 7 bases. Unmatched junction bases numbered 6, after V lost 0 bases and J lost 7 bases. The CDR3 extends over 14 amino acids. The germline CDR1 and CDR2 sequences are DFQATT and SNEGSKA (reference sequence). The CDR3 reads CSAREGSGGQPQHF. Here the CDR3 DNA reads TGCAGTGCTAGAGAAGGGTCAGGGGGGCAGCCCCAGCATTTT.

A remark on this clonotype: A much larger clonotype is one base distant, so this may be a read error. The chain has TRBV7-2 and TRBJ2-1; 12 nucleotides agree with TRBD2. The CDR3 is 15 amino acids. V trimming: 8 bases; J trimming: 4 bases; junction bases outside the gene matches: 6. The germline gives CDR1 SGHTA, CDR2 FQGNSA. CDR3 residues: CASGATSGGYNEQFF. DNA of the CDR3: TGTGCCAGCGGCGCGACTAGCGGGGGATACAATGAGCAGTTCTTC. Together with reference TRBV7-2 and TRBJ2-1, the CDR3 gives the full variable domain: GAGVSQSPSNKVTEKGKDVELRCDPISGHTALYWYRQSLGQGLEFLIYFQGNSAPDKSGLPSDRFSAERTGGSVSTLTIQRTQQEDSAVYLCASGATSGGYNEQFFGPGTRLTVL.

Details on this clonotype: An end of the junction does not agree with germline; a read error may underlie this. This chain links TRBV14 with TRBJ2-1; D may be TRBD2 (5 bases). CDR1 and CDR2 (germline): SGHDN, FVKESK. This CDR3 is 15 amino acids long. CDR3 sequence reads: CASSKDGVPPHEQFF. CDR3 nucleotide sequence: TGTGCCAGCAGCAAAGACGGGGTTCCCCCCCATGAGCAGTTCTTC. Supplemented by reference TRBV14 and TRBJ2-1, the full variable domain reads EAGVTQFPSHSVIEKGQTVTLRCDPISGHDNLYWYRRVMGKEIKFLLHFVKESKQDESGMPNNRFLAERTGGTYSTLKVQPAELEDSGVYFCASSKDGVPPHEQFFGPGTRLTVL.

The rearrangement joins TRBV12-3 or TRBV12-4 to TRBJ1-1, with D unclear. V lost 7 bases and J lost 2, with 14 bases in between. This CDR3 is 14 amino acids long. The CDR3 loop reads CASTTLSTNTEAFF. CDR3 DNA: TGTGCCAGCACCACGCTTTCGACCAACACTGAAGCTTTCTTT.

Points on this clonotype: Being one base from a much bigger clone, this may be a read error. The gene calls are TRBV29-1 and TRBJ1-2; D possibly corresponds to TRBD1 (5 bases). V lost 8 bases and J 4 bases, leaving 11 bases between the germline ends. Germline CDR1 SQVTM, CDR2 ANQGSEA. The CDR3 runs to 11 residues. CDR3 region: CSFRDGYGYTF. The DNA of the CDR3 is TGCAGCTTCCGGGACGGCTATGGCTACACCTTC.

This clonotype has a handful of counts. The rearrangement links TRBV28 to TRBJ2-1, with D perhaps assigned TRBD1 or TRBD2 (5 bases each). Per the germline V gene, CDR1 is MDHEN and CDR2 is SYDVKM. This CDR3 contains 14 residues. Trimming stripped 8 bases from V and 1 base from J, with 12 bases between. The CDR3 sequence: CASYRGSSYNEQFF. The CDR3 nucleotides read TGTGCCAGCTATCGGGGCTCGTCCTACAATGAGCAGTTCTTC. Based on the CDR3 plus reference TRBV28 and TRBJ2-1, the full variable domain is DVKVTQSSRYLVKRTGEKVFLECVQDMDHENMFWYRQDPGLGLRLIYFSYDVKMKEKGDIPEGYSVSREKKERFSLILESASTNQTSMYLCASYRGSSYNEQFFGPGTRLTVL.

The rearrangement uses TRBV12-3 or TRBV12-4 and TRBJ1-4; D gene uncertain. The CDR3 is 15 amino acids. V dropped 1 base and J dropped 4 bases, with 10 bases sitting between them. This CDR3 is CASSLGGTVNEKLFF. Written as DNA, the CDR3 is TGTGCCAGCAGTTTAGGCGGCACCGTTAATGAAAAACTGTTTTTT.